This T cell receptor (beta chain) originates from a study of beta chain features in type 1 diabetes. Background on the study: The patient and healthy donor groups were comparable for age, gender and cell yields.

V was clipped by 6 bases and J by 5 bases; unmatched bases: 8. The germline V gene has CDR1 MNHEY and CDR2 SVGAGI. There are 14 residues in the CDR3. Concerning this clone itself: Its matching antigen is unknown.

In all sorted populations, purity surpassed 98%. Of the isolated RNA, all was reverse transcribed, and so the sequenced material was expressed TCRB transcripts. Produced via immunoSEQ multiplex PCR; TCRdb's table is partial and in-frame only. Of over 100,000 clones listed, around 15% are singletons. Study-level results: The cDNA sequencing approach could over-represent high-TCR-expressing cells. Whether TCRB rearrangement is influenced by HLA type was left unresolved in this analysis. Shorter TCRB CDR3s, moderately but significantly so, marked every one of the four CD4+ subsets in Type 1 diabetes patients.

Sequencing input: central memory CD4+ T cells from blood. This TCR derives from a man aged 25-45 years with type 1 diabetes. The rearrangement links TRBV6-5 to TRBJ1-2; the match to TRBD1 covers 8 bases. CDR3 amino acids: CASSTPGTGYGYTF. CDR3 in DNA: TGTGCCAGCAGCACCCCGGGGACAGGATATGGCTACACCTTC.